This T cell receptor (beta chain) was sequenced in a study of control samples from healthy donors and cancer patients. Assay: immunoSEQ multiplex PCR; the TCRdb copy retains only in-frame clones and omits some. The sample contains about 86,000 clones, around 94% of which appear only once. The CDR3 covers 13 residues. V lost 6 bases to trimming and J lost 2 bases, with 11 bases between them. CDR1 is MNHEY and CDR2 is SMNVEV in the germline V gene (reference sequence). V usage is TRBV27 and J usage is TRBJ2-7; possible D gene TRBD2, 5 bases. The receptor was isolated from a woman aged 18-29 years in good health. The sequencing input was blood. The CDR3 loop is CASRRTGTYEQYF. The CDR3 DNA sequence: TGTGCCAGCAGGAGGACTGGCACCTACGAGCAGTACTTC.